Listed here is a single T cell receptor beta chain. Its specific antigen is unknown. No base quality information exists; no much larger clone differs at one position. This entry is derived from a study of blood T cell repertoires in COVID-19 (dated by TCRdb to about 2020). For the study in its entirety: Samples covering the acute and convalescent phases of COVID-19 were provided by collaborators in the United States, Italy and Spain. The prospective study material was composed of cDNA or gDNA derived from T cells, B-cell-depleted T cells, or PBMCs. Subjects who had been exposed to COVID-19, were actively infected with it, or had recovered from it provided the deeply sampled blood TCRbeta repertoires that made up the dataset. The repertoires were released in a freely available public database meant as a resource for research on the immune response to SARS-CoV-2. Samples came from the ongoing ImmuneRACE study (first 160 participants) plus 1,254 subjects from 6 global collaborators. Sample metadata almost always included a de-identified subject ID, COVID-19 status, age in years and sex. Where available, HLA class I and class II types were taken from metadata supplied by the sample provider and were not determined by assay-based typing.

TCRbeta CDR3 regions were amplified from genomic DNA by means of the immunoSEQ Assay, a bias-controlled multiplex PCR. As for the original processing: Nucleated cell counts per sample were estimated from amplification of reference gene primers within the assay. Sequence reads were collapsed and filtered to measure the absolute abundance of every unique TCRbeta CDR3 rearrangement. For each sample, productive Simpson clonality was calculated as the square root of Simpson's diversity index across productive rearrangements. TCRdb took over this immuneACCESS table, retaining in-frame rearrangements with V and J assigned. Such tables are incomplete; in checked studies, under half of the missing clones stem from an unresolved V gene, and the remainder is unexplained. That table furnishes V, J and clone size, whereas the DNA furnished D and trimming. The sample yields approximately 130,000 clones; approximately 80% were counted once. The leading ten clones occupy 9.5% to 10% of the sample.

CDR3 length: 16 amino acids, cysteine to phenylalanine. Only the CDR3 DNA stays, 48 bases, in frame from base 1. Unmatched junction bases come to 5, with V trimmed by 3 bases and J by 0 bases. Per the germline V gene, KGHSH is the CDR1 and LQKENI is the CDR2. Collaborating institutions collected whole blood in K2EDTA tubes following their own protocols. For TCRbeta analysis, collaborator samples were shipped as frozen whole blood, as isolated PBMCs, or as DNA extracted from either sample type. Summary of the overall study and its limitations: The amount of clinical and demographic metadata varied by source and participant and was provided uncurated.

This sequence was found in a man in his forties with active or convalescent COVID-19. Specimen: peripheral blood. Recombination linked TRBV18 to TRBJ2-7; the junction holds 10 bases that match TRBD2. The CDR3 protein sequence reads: CASSPLSGGSSYEQYF. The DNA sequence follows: TGTGCCAGCTCACCCCTTAGCGGGGGGAGCTCCTACGAGCAGTACTTC. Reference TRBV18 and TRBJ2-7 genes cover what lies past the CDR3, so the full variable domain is NAGVMQNPRHLVRRRGQEARLRCSPMKGHSHVYWYRQLPEEGLKFMVYLQKENIIDESGMPKERFSAEFPKEGPSILRIQQVVRGDSAAYFCASSPLSGGSSYEQYFGPGTRLTVT.